The 17 T cell receptor beta chains presented below share a single source sample, sequenced in a study of OX40 agonist ivuxolimab in advanced cancers. The library was generated by the immunoSEQ multiplex PCR assay. The clones in this table, taken by TCRdb from immuneACCESS, are in-frame only. Not every clone is retained; where verified, under half of the shortfall comes from an unresolved V gene, and the cause of the rest is unknown. The sample data list roughly 100,000 clones, and about 92% of these were observed just once. Of the sample, about 1.6% is held by the ten largest clones. Material: CD4+ or CD8+ T cells sorted from blood, obtained in a trial of the OX40 agonist ivuxolimab. These receptors were collected from an adult with an advanced solid tumor such as melanoma, head and neck, liver or kidney cancer.

The rearrangement uses TRBV5-1 and TRBJ2-1; 12 positions agree with TRBD2. CDR1 is SGHRS and CDR2 is YFSETQ in the germline V gene. The J segment lost 8 bases and the V segment lost 5 bases, leaving 11 bases of the junction unmatched. There are 16 residues in the CDR3. The CDR3 spells CASRSATSGSLDEQFF. CDR3 in DNA: TGCGCCAGCAGGTCCGCGACTAGCGGGAGTTTGGATGAGCAGTTCTTC.

V gene TRBV7-2 combines with J gene TRBJ2-2; perhaps TRBD2 as D (6 bases). CDR3 length: 16 residues. Germline V gives CDR1 SGHTA, CDR2 FQGNSA. Deletions cut 5 bases from V and 3 bases from J, with 16 bases between. CDR3 amino acids: CASSLTSSLDTGELFF. CDR3 in DNA: TGTGCCAGCAGCCTCACTAGCTCCCTCGACACCGGGGAGCTGTTTTTT.

The chain links TRBV7-2 to TRBJ1-6; D gene ambiguous. This CDR3 has 18 amino acids. In germline, CDR1 is SGHTA, CDR2 FQGNSA. The V gene lost 2 bases and the J gene lost 0 bases, with 14 bases spanning the gap. CDR3 amino acids: CASSLSTPASSYNSPLHF. As DNA, the CDR3 is TGTGCCAGCAGCTTATCGACTCCCGCGAGCTCCTATAATTCACCCCTCCACTTT.

This clone was observed once. The V and J genes are TRBV7-3 and TRBJ2-3; 10 bases align to TRBD2. Unmatched junction bases numbered 3, after V lost 3 bases and J lost 3 bases. Germline V gene data show CDR1 as SGHTA and CDR2 as FQGTGA. This CDR3 is built from 15 residues. Here the CDR3 reads CASSFSGRLTDTQYF. The CDR3 nucleotides are TGTGCCAGCAGCTTTAGCGGGAGGCTAACAGATACGCAGTATTTT. The full variable domain, its missing parts supplied by reference TRBV7-3 and TRBJ2-3, is GAGVSQTPSNKVTEKGKYVELRCDPISGHTALYWYRQSLGQGPEFLIYFQGTGAADDSGLPNDRFFAVRPEGSVSTLKIQRTERGDSAVYLCASSFSGRLTDTQYFGPGTRLTVL.

This chain connects TRBV10-1 to TRBJ1-3; D is ambiguous. Germline CDR1 and CDR2: WNHNN and SYGVQD (reference sequence). V was pared by 4 bases and J by 0 bases, with 13 bases between. The CDR3 covers 16 residues. The DNA of the CDR3 is TGCGCCAGCAGTGGGACCCGGACGGTCTCTGGAAACACCATATATTTT. Its protein product is CASSGTRTVSGNTIYF.

For the CDR3, the DNA is TGTGCCAGCAGTCCCGTCCTACTAGATGAGCAGTTCTTC. Translation gives CASSPVLLDEQFF. The V and J genes are TRBV7-9 and TRBJ2-1; D perhaps matches TRBD2 (5 bases). The germline V gene encodes CDR1 SEHNR and CDR2 FQNEAQ (reference sequence). The ends were cut back, 6 bases at V and 8 bases at J, with 14 bases in the middle. This CDR3 is 13 amino acids long. Supplemented by reference TRBV7-9 and TRBJ2-1, the full variable domain reads DTGVSQNPRHKITKRGQNVTFRCDPISEHNRLYWYRQTLGQGPEFLTYFQNEAQLEKSRLLSDRFSAERPKGSFSTLEIQRTEQGDSAMYLCASSPVLLDEQFFGPGTRLTVL.

The V gene is TRBV30, the J gene TRBJ1-4; TRBD1 aligns across 7 bases. CDR3 length: 14 amino acids. CDR1 and CDR2 (germline): GTSNPN, SVGIG (reference sequence). Trimming removed 5 bases from V and 2 bases from J; junction bases left unmatched: 5. This chain's CDR3 is CAWGRGLTNEKLFF. CDR3 sequence (DNA): TGTGCCTGGGGGAGGGGGCTTACTAATGAAAAACTGTTTTTT.

J is TRBJ2-1 and V is TRBV11-3; TRBD2 agrees at 8 bases. The V and J ends lost 1 base and 7 bases, in that order; junction bases with no gene match: 6. CDR3 length: 15 residues. Germline lookup yields CDR1 SGHNT and CDR2 YENEEA. CDR3 amino acids: CASSLGATSGNEQFF. The CDR3, as DNA: TGTGCCAGCAGCTTAGGGGCCACTAGCGGTAATGAGCAGTTCTTC.

The rearrangement joins TRBV15 to TRBJ1-2; D perhaps matches TRBD1 (6 bases). The CDR3 extends over 14 amino acids. V dropped 0 bases and J dropped 4 bases, with 9 bases sitting between them. Germline loops: CDR1 LNHNV, CDR2 YYDKDF (reference sequence). The CDR3 spells CATSRDAGVYGYTF. The DNA of the CDR3 is TGTGCCACCAGCAGAGATGCAGGGGTCTATGGCTACACCTTC.

Concerning this clone: The identical CDR3 is also encoded by other nucleotide sequences in the sample. CDR3 in amino acids: CASSPRLAGDNEQFF. The CDR3 region has the DNA TGCGCCAGCAGCCCCCGACTAGCGGGAGACAATGAGCAGTTCTTC. The chain combines TRBV4-3 with TRBJ2-1; 12 nucleotides match TRBD2. Germline CDR1 is LGHNA and CDR2 is YSLEER. This CDR3 spans 15 amino acids. V gave up 4 bases and J gave up 5 bases; unmatched junction bases: 3.

The J gene is TRBJ1-1, the V gene TRBV11-3; possible D gene TRBD1, 5 bases. This CDR3 comprises 15 residues. From germline, CDR1 is SGHNT and CDR2 YENEEA. Between the trimmed V and J ends, which lost 0 bases and 4 bases, there was a span of 12 bases. CDR3 coding DNA: TGTGCCAGCAGCTTAGATGGGGCAGGGATCACTGAAGCTTTCTTT. Its translation: CASSLDGAGITEAFF.

J is TRBJ2-5 and V is TRBV5-1; D tentatively reads TRBD1 or TRBD2 (6 bases each). Germline V gene lookup returns CDR1 SGHRS and CDR2 YFSETQ. Trimming pared 4 bases from V and 5 bases from J, leaving 9 bases between. There are 12 residues in the CDR3. CDR3 coding DNA: TGCGCCAGCAGCCCCGGGGGCGAGACCCAGTACTTC. This translates into CASSPGGETQYF.

V is TRBV7-9 and J is TRBJ1-2; 9 nucleotides align to TRBD1. J gave up 8 bases and V 5 bases, and 9 bases lay outside the gene matches. CDR3 length: 14 residues. The germline CDR1 and CDR2 sequences are SEHNR and FQNEAQ (reference sequence). The CDR3 reads CASSVPGQGIGYTF. For the CDR3, the DNA is TGTGCCAGCAGCGTCCCGGGACAGGGAATCGGCTACACCTTC.

V gene TRBV11-3 combines with J gene TRBJ1-1; the D gene is possibly TRBD1 (5 bases). This CDR3 has 15 amino acids. Germline V gene lookup returns CDR1 SGHNT and CDR2 YENEEA. V lost 5 bases and J lost 2, with 15 bases in between. Here the CDR3 DNA reads TGTGCCAGCAGCCAATTTCCGGGACTCAACACTGAAGCTTTCTTT. Its translation: CASSQFPGLNTEAFF.

In its sample, this clone was seen once. This chain joins TRBV19 and TRBJ2-2; TRBD1 might be the D (5 bases). This CDR3 spans 17 amino acids. Trimming removed 3 bases from V and 0 bases from J, with 14 bases in between. Germline CDR1 and CDR2: LNHDA and SQIVND (reference sequence). The CDR3 loop is CASSIRKGRPNTGELFF. CDR3 sequence (DNA): TGTGCCAGTAGTATTAGGAAGGGGCGTCCGAACACCGGGGAGCTGTTTTTT.

This chain links TRBV4-1 with TRBJ1-2; TRBD1 agrees at 9 bases. The germline V gene encodes CDR1 MGHRA and CDR2 YSYEKL. This CDR3 has 15 amino acids. V shed 6 bases, J shed 2 bases, and the junction held 7 bases outside the gene matches. The CDR3 loop reads CASSPPDRGNYGYTF. CDR3 DNA: TGCGCCAGCAGTCCACCGGACAGGGGAAACTATGGCTACACCTTC.

The rearrangement uses TRBV4-2 and TRBJ2-7; D is undetermined. The CDR3 sequence is 15 residues long. V dropped 1 base and J dropped 0 bases, with 10 bases sitting between them. Germline V gene data show CDR1 as LGHNA and CDR2 as YNFKEQ. The CDR3 bases are TGTGCCAGCAGCCAAGCGGACGGAAGCTCCTACGAGCAGTACTTC. Amino acids: CASSQADGSSYEQYF.